This T cell receptor (beta chain) was captured in a study of blood T cell repertoires in COVID-19. Overall study: Samples came from the United States, Italy and Spain, spanning acute and convalescent COVID-19. From T cells, B-cell-depleted T cells, or PBMCs came the material, which was cDNA or gDNA.

Per the original methods: Counts of nucleated cells, estimated from reference gene primer amplification, were obtained. Here immunoSEQ multiplex PCR was the method, and the copy in TCRdb shows in-frame clones only, minus some. V, J and clone size reflect that table, while D and trimming were determined from the DNA. The sample has more than 200,000 clones; less than 90% are singletons. The receptor comes from a man between 70 and 80 years old with acute or convalescent COVID-19. The sequenced material came from peripheral blood.

CDR3 loop: CASSLGTDNSPLHF. The CDR3 DNA reads as TGCGCCAGCAGCTTGGGGACAGACAATTCACCCCTCCACTTT. The V and J genes are TRBV5-1 and TRBJ1-6; possibly TRBD1 for D (6 bases). Trimming took 0 bases from V and 7 from J, leaving 8 bases between them. The CDR3 has 14 residues. The germline CDR1 and CDR2 sequences are SGHRS and YFSETQ.